Below are 30 T cell receptor beta chains sequenced from a single sample in a study of long-term antiretroviral therapy in people with HIV. Sequencing used immunoSEQ v3.0 at survey level. The protocol was immunoSEQ multiplex PCR, while the TCRdb copy is restricted to in-frame clones and leaves out a portion. The data show approximately 32,000 clones, roughly 82% seen once. Sequences were derived from unsorted PBMCs, sampled 0.3 years after starting antiretroviral therapy. These receptors were collected from a man younger than 35 with HIV.

The chain couples TRBV4-2 to TRBJ1-4, with a weak D call TRBD1 (5 bases). The CDR3 covers 15 residues. Per germline, CDR1 LGHNA and CDR2 YNFKEQ. Trimming pared 3 bases from V and 8 bases from J, leaving 16 bases between. Here the CDR3 reads CASSQGGEWGEKLFF. The DNA for the CDR3 is TGTGCCAGCAGCCAGGGTGGTGAATGGGGCGAAAAACTGTTTTTT.

The rearrangement uses TRBV7-8 and TRBJ2-1; TRBD2 matches 11 bases. This CDR3 comprises 17 residues. The germline gives CDR1 SGHVS, CDR2 FQNEAQ. V dropped 5 bases and J dropped 5; count of bases not matched to a gene: 11. The CDR3 loop is CASSPLAGGREDNEQFF. The CDR3 nucleotides are TGTGCCAGCAGCCCTCTAGCGGGGGGTCGGGAAGACAATGAGCAGTTCTTC.

The chain combines TRBV5-4 with TRBJ2-1; a weak D match, TRBD1 (5 bases). This CDR3 has 14 residues. Germline CDR1 SGHNT, CDR2 YYREEE (reference sequence). The germline V and J ends were trimmed by 0 bases and 8 bases, with 12 bases remaining between them. The CDR3 DNA is TGTGCCAGCAGCTTGGGTCAGGGTAGGGATGAGCAGTTCTTC. Protein sequence: CASSLGQGRDEQFF.

Details on this clone: This sample also contains other DNA sequences that code for the same CDR3. The rearrangement uses TRBV10-3 and TRBJ2-1; 9 bases fit TRBD2. The CDR3 covers 13 residues. From germline, CDR1 is ENHRY and CDR2 SYGVKD. Trimming cost V 8 bases and J 3 bases; bases outside gene matches: 2. This CDR3 is CAIRLADYNEQFF. DNA for the CDR3: TGTGCCATCCGACTAGCGGACTACAATGAGCAGTTCTTC.

This sequence joins TRBV6-1 and TRBJ2-7, with a tentative D call TRBD2 (6 bases). Germline V gene lookup returns CDR1 MNHNS and CDR2 SASEGT. V lost 2 bases and J 4 bases, leaving 18 bases between the germline ends. This CDR3 has 16 residues. The CDR3: CASSEPPGLGGYEQYF. The CDR3 DNA sequence: TGTGCCAGCAGTGAACCCCCTGGACTCGGGGGATACGAGCAGTACTTC.

The J gene is TRBJ1-4, the V gene TRBV10-3; TRBD1 matches at 9 bases. In germline, CDR1 is ENHRY, CDR2 SYGVKD. V was clipped by 6 bases and J by 5 bases; unmatched bases: 7. The CDR3 consists of 15 residues. CDR3 nucleotides: TGTGCCATCAGAGAACCGGGACAGGGAAATGAAAAACTGTTTTTT. Translation gives CAIREPGQGNEKLFF.

V gene TRBV18 combines with J gene TRBJ2-5, with 9 bases that match TRBD1. The CDR3 has 16 amino acids. Trimming at V came to 3 bases and at J to 7 bases, leaving 12 bases not matched to a gene. CDR1 and CDR2 from the germline V gene are KGHSH and LQKENI. The CDR3: CASSPPGQGIVGTQYF. In DNA, the CDR3 is TGTGCCAGCTCACCGCCGGGACAGGGAATAGTCGGGACCCAGTACTTC.

This chain uses TRBV7-9 with TRBJ2-3, with 7 bases aligning to TRBD1. The CDR3 runs 15 residues. Germline V gives CDR1 SEHNR, CDR2 FQNEAQ (reference sequence). V was clipped by 3 bases and J by 7 bases; unmatched bases: 10. CDR3 amino acids: CASSFHQQGRNTQYF. The DNA for the CDR3 is TGTGCCAGCAGCTTTCACCAACAGGGGCGGAATACGCAGTATTTT.

The chain couples TRBV6-1 to TRBJ2-7; 9 bases match TRBD1. This CDR3 spans 20 amino acids. V trimming: 0 bases; J trimming: 1 base; junction bases outside the gene matches: 16. Germline assignment: CDR1 MNHNS and CDR2 SASEGT. In DNA form, the CDR3 reads TGTGCCAGCAGTGAAGCGCGAGGGGACAGGGTGGTATTTGGGTCCTACGAGCAGTACTTC. Its translation: CASSEARGDRVVFGSYEQYF.

The chain carries TRBV5-1 and TRBJ1-1; 7 bases align to TRBD1. In germline, CDR1 is SGHRS, CDR2 YFSETQ. This CDR3 spans 15 amino acids. The ends lost 1 base at V and 0 bases at J; junction bases unmatched: 3. The CDR3 is CASSLQGGMNTEAFF. Here the CDR3 DNA reads TGCGCCAGCAGCTTGCAGGGGGGAATGAACACTGAAGCTTTCTTT.

This clone was picked up one time. The CDR3, as DNA: TGTGCCAGCAGCGTAGGGGACAGGGATCAGCCCCAGCATTTT. Its protein product is CASSVGDRDQPQHF. V is TRBV9 and J is TRBJ1-5, with 9 positions matching TRBD1. The ends lost 0 bases at V and 5 bases at J; junction bases unmatched: 0. Germline CDR1 and CDR2: SGDLS and YYNGEE. This CDR3 spans 14 amino acids.

The chain joins TRBV10-3 to TRBJ2-7; possibly TRBD1 for D (6 bases). The CDR3 extends over 13 amino acids. The V end was cut by 2 bases, the J end by 3 bases, with 8 bases between. The germline V gene encodes CDR1 ENHRY and CDR2 SYGVKD. The CDR3 loop is CAISEGRGYEQYF. Written as DNA, the CDR3 is TGTGCCATCAGTGAGGGCAGGGGCTACGAGCAGTACTTC.

The V and J genes are TRBV7-8 and TRBJ1-5; 9 bases are shared with TRBD1. V shed 6 bases, J shed 0 bases, and the junction held 12 bases outside the gene matches. This CDR3 spans 18 amino acids. Germline CDR1 SGHVS, CDR2 FQNEAQ. CDR3 bases: TGTGCCAGCAGATTGACAGGGGGGAACCCTTATAGCAATCAGCCCCAGCATTTT. Its protein is CASRLTGGNPYSNQPQHF.

The chain couples TRBV6-5 to TRBJ2-1; either TRBD1 or TRBD2 may fit D (6 bases each). The CDR3 totals 15 residues. Trimming took 1 base from V and 6 from J, leaving 13 bases between them. Per germline, CDR1 MNHEY and CDR2 SVGAGI. CDR3 region: CASSYWDKEGNEQFF. Written as DNA, the CDR3 is TGTGCCAGCAGTTACTGGGACAAGGAGGGCAATGAGCAGTTCTTC.

This chain joins TRBV27 and TRBJ1-1; D not resolved. In germline, CDR1 is MNHEY, CDR2 SMNVEV (reference sequence). V lost 4 bases, J lost 1 base, and 7 bases lay in between. The CDR3 runs 13 residues. CDR3 nucleotide sequence: TGTGCCAGCAGTTCACCTGGGAACACTGAAGCTTTCTTT. The encoded protein is CASSSPGNTEAFF.

The chain carries TRBV11-2 and TRBJ1-2; D remains ambiguous. With 2 bases removed from V and 5 bases from J, the gap between germline ends came to 21 bases. The CDR3 has 17 residues. The germline V gene has CDR1 SGHAT and CDR2 FQNNGV. This CDR3 reads CASSLYPTADERYGYTF. The CDR3 nucleotides read TGTGCCAGCAGCTTATATCCAACGGCAGACGAACGTTATGGCTACACCTTC.

The V call is TRBV29-1, the J call TRBJ2-7; 10 bases are a match to TRBD1. V trimming: 0 bases; J trimming: 4 bases; junction bases outside the gene matches: 6. Per the germline V gene, CDR1 is SQVTM and CDR2 is ANQGSEA. This CDR3 has 15 residues. CDR3 in DNA: TGCAGCGTTGAAGATGGGGGACAGGGGAGATACGAGCAGTACTTC. It specifies CSVEDGGQGRYEQYF.

The chain has TRBV5-1 and TRBJ1-2, with TRBD1 identical over 8 bases. Germline loops: CDR1 SGHRS, CDR2 YFSETQ. This CDR3 is built from 17 residues. V lost 4 bases, J lost 5 bases, and 16 bases stayed unmatched. Here the CDR3 reads CASSPIVGQGEEYGYTF. The CDR3, as DNA: TGCGCCAGCAGCCCAATCGTCGGACAGGGTGAAGAATATGGCTACACCTTC. Using reference TRBV5-1 and TRBJ1-2 for the parts outside the CDR3, the full variable domain is KAGVTQTPRYLIKTRGQQVTLSCSPISGHRSVSWYQQTPGQGLQFLFEYFSETQRNKGNFPGRFSGRQFSNSRSEMNVSTLELGDSALYLCASSPIVGQGEEYGYTFGSGTRLTVV.

This clone was seen a single time. The chain employs TRBV19 and TRBJ2-1; TRBD2 agrees at 10 bases. The CDR3 runs to 16 residues. V lost 3 bases, J lost 7 bases, and 9 bases stayed unmatched. Germline V gene sequence: CDR1 LNHDA, CDR2 SQIVND (reference sequence). DNA of the CDR3: TGTGCCAGTAGTATCCAAGCTAGCGGGGGAGGGAATGAGCAGTTCTTC. Its protein is CASSIQASGGGNEQFF. Variable domain in full (rest from reference TRBV19 and TRBJ2-1): DGGITQSPKYLFRKEGQNVTLSCEQNLNHDAMYWYRQDPGQGLRLIYYSQIVNDFQKGDIAEGYSVSREKKESFPLTVTSAQKNPTAFYLCASSIQASGGGNEQFFGPGTRLTVL.

This sequence joins TRBV13 and TRBJ2-1, with TRBD1 matching 9 bases. Looked up from germline, CDR1 is PRHDT and CDR2 is FYEKMQ (reference sequence). The CDR3 sequence is 15 residues long. The J segment lost 4 bases and the V segment lost 5 bases, leaving 6 bases of the junction unmatched. The CDR3 DNA reads TGTGCCAGCAGCCGCGGGACAGGGAGTTACAATGAGCAGTTCTTC. This codes for CASSRGTGSYNEQFF. Full variable domain (rest looked up from reference TRBV13 and TRBJ2-1): AAGVIQSPRHLIKEKRETATLKCYPIPRHDTVYWYQQGPGQDPQFLISFYEKMQSDKGSIPDRFSAQQFSDYHSELNMSSLELGDSALYFCASSRGTGSYNEQFFGPGTRLTVL.

This clone has just a few counts. The V call is TRBV19, the J call TRBJ1-5; D not certain. Germline V gene sequence: CDR1 LNHDA, CDR2 SQIVND (reference sequence). With 9 bases removed from V and 0 bases from J, the gap between germline ends came to 21 bases. The CDR3 consists of 17 residues. Here the CDR3 DNA reads TGTGCCAGCACACACCAAACAGCTTTAGATAGCAATCAGCCCCAGCATTTT. Its protein is CASTHQTALDSNQPQHF.

The chain combines TRBV9 with TRBJ2-5; 9 nucleotides align to TRBD2. Germline assignment: CDR1 SGDLS and CDR2 YYNGEE. The CDR3 covers 15 residues. Unmatched junction bases numbered 8, after V lost 3 bases and J lost 5 bases. DNA for the CDR3: TGTGCCAGCAGCGAAAGACTAGCGGAGGGGGAGACCCAGTACTTC. It translates to CASSERLAEGETQYF.

This chain joins TRBV7-9 and TRBJ2-1; 8 bases align to TRBD2. Per germline, CDR1 SEHNR and CDR2 FQNEAQ (reference sequence). This CDR3 spans 18 amino acids. V was clipped by 0 bases and J by 1 base; unmatched bases: 8. CDR3 protein: CASSLAPRTGGSYNEQFF. In nucleotides, the CDR3 is TGTGCCAGCAGCTTAGCGCCTAGAACGGGGGGGTCCTACAATGAGCAGTTCTTC.

The rearrangement joins TRBV9 to TRBJ2-2; 10 bases are a match to TRBD2. The CDR3 runs 16 residues. V gave up 3 bases and J gave up 2 bases; unmatched junction bases: 4. The germline gives CDR1 SGDLS, CDR2 YYNGEE. The CDR3, as DNA: TGTGCCAGCAGCGCTAGCGGGAGAGTAAACACCGGGGAGCTGTTTTTT. Residues: CASSASGRVNTGELFF.

The chain uses TRBV15 and TRBJ2-7; 9 bases fit TRBD1. CDR3 length: 18 residues. The germline gives CDR1 LNHNV, CDR2 YYDKDF (reference sequence). With V trimmed by 0 bases and J by 1 base, 10 bases remained unmatched. The CDR3 bases are TGTGCCACCAGCAGAGATCGGGCACAGGGGGCTCCTTCCTACGAGCAGTACTTC. This codes for CATSRDRAQGAPSYEQYF.

The chain is built from TRBV9 and TRBJ1-2; 11 bases align to TRBD1. The CDR3 contains 17 residues. CDR1 is SGDLS, CDR2 YYNGEE, per germline. J lost 2 bases, V lost 0 bases, and 6 bases had no gene match. The CDR3: CASSVATRTGGNYGYTF. The CDR3 DNA sequence: TGTGCCAGCAGCGTAGCTACGCGGACAGGGGGCAACTATGGCTACACCTTC. Based on the CDR3 plus reference TRBV9 and TRBJ1-2, the full variable domain is DSGVTQTPKHLITATGQRVTLRCSPRSGDLSVYWYQQSLDQGLQFLIQYYNGEERAKGNILERFSAQQFPDLHSELNLSSLELGDSALYFCASSVATRTGGNYGYTFGSGTRLTVV.

The V call is TRBV7-2, the J call TRBJ2-7; 8 nucleotides match TRBD2. The CDR3 runs to 14 residues. V gave up 4 bases and J gave up 4 bases; unmatched junction bases: 6. Germline V gives CDR1 SGHTA, CDR2 FQGNSA. In DNA, the CDR3 is TGTGCCAGCAGCTCGATAGCGGGGCCATACGAGCAGTACTTC. This gives the protein CASSSIAGPYEQYF.

This clone was seen once. The gene calls are TRBV6-1 and TRBJ2-2, with 7 bases identical to TRBD2. The length of the CDR3 is 15 residues. The junction had 9 bases not matched to a gene; V was cut back by 8 bases and J by 3 bases. The germline V gene encodes CDR1 MNHNS and CDR2 SASEGT. CDR3 nucleotide sequence: TGTGCCAGCTGTAAGGGTGCGGGAGACACCGGGGAGCTGTTTTTT. It encodes CASCKGAGDTGELFF.

The V and J genes are TRBV30 and TRBJ1-6; D might be TRBD1 (5 bases). CDR1 and CDR2 from the germline V gene are GTSNPN and SVGIG (reference sequence). The CDR3 totals 15 residues. Between the trimmed V and J ends, which lost 3 bases and 10 bases, there was a span of 19 bases. The CDR3 region has the DNA TGTGCCTGGAGCCCCACGGCAGGGCTAGGATCACCCCTCCACTTT. It codes for CAWSPTAGLGSPLHF.

This chain uses TRBV5-1 with TRBJ2-5, with D perhaps given as TRBD1 or TRBD2 (6 bases each). Germline V gene sequence: CDR1 SGHRS, CDR2 YFSETQ. The length of the CDR3 is 15 residues. Trimming removed 4 bases at V and 1 base at J, with 14 bases between. CDR3 protein: CASSQGGTLQETQYF. The CDR3 nucleotides read TGCGCCAGCAGCCAAGGAGGGACACTCCAAGAGACCCAGTACTTC.